Listed below are T cell receptor beta chains from one sample, sequenced in a study of PD-1 blockade in classical Hodgkin lymphoma. The data were produced by immunoSEQ multiplex PCR, yet TCRdb's version contains in-frame clones alone and is incomplete. The data hold tens of thousands of clones, with almost 85% observed a single time. This specimen consisted of peripheral blood mononuclear cells (PBMCs), obtained before the fourth cycle of nivolumab. The receptors come from a human donor with classical Hodgkin lymphoma. Each CDR3 is given with its conserved first and last residue. Fields, in order: J gene, D gene, clone size, V gene, CDR3 DNA, CDR3 protein. D genes are given only for firm matches. Expanded clones are given a class, and other clones once, few, many or no size at all.

TRBJ2-1	NA	NA	TRBV4-2	TGTGCCAGCAGCCAAGATGTTAGGGGGGGAGATGAGCAGTTCTTC	CASSQDVRGGDEQFF
TRBJ2-7	NA	NA	TRBV7-2	TGTGCCAGCACCCCGGGGGCCAAGACTACCTACGAGCAGTACTTC	CASTPGAKTTYEQYF
TRBJ2-1	NA	NA	TRBV6-6	TGTGCCAGCAGTTTTTCAGGCATCAATGAGCAGTTCTTC	CASSFSGINEQFF
TRBJ2-1	TRBD2	NA	TRBV4-2	TGTGCCAGCAGCTTACGACTAGCGGCTTACAATGAGCAGTTCTTC	CASSLRLAAYNEQFF
TRBJ2-1	NA	NA	TRBV7-2	TGTGCCAGCAGCTTTCTCGGCAATGAGCAGTTCTTC	CASSFLGNEQFF
TRBJ2-3	TRBD2	once	TRBV5-8	TGTGCCAGCAGCTTAAGCGGGGGGGCAGGAGATACGCAGTATTTT	CASSLSGGAGDTQYF
TRBJ2-5	TRBD2	NA	TRBV5-1	TGCGCCAGCAGAGAAGCGGGGGGGACCCAAGAGACCCAGTACTTC	CASREAGGTQETQYF
TRBJ2-3	TRBD1	NA	TRBV7-3	TGTGCCAGCAGCTTCCAAACGGGACAGGTTTATGCAGATACGCAGTATTTT	CASSFQTGQVYADTQYF
TRBJ2-2	NA	NA	TRBV28	TGTGCCAGCAGAGGGGGGGCCCTAACCGGGGAGCTGTTTTTT	CASRGGALTGELFF
TRBJ1-2	TRBD1	NA	TRBV9	TGTGCCAGCAGCGTCAACCAAGGGGGCAGCGGCTACACCTTC	CASSVNQGGSGYTF
TRBJ2-7	NA	few	TRBV7-2	TGTGCCAGCAGCCTGCTGGGTTCCGAGCAGTACTTC	CASSLLGSEQYF
TRBJ1-3	NA	NA	TRBV10-3	TGTGCCATCAAGAGCACAGCCTCTGGAAACACCATATATTTT	CAIKSTASGNTIYF
TRBJ2-2	TRBD1	NA	TRBV5-1	TGCGCCAGCAGCTTGTTTGACAGGGGGCCTGTCACCGGGGAGCTGTTTTTT	CASSLFDRGPVTGELFF
TRBJ1-2	TRBD1	NA	TRBV14	TGTGCCAGCAGCCACCGCCCGACAGGGTTTCGGAACTATGGCTACACCTTC	CASSHRPTGFRNYGYTF
TRBJ2-2	NA	once	TRBV5-4	TGTGCCAGCAGCCCCGCTCGGACAACGGTCACCGGGGAGCTGTTTTTT	CASSPARTTVTGELFF
TRBJ2-7	TRBD1	once	TRBV5-1	TGCGCCAGCAGCAGCCGGGACAGGGGAGCCATCGAGCAGTACTTC	CASSSRDRGAIEQYF
TRBJ1-1	NA	NA	TRBV7-3	TGTGCCAGCAAACACACGGAGAACACTGAAGCTTTCTTT	CASKHTENTEAFF
TRBJ1-2	NA	few	TRBV7-9	TGTGCCAGCAGCGCCAACAACATAGGCGGGAACAATGGCTACACCTTC	CASSANNIGGNNGYTF
TRBJ1-2	NA	NA	TRBV6-1	TGTGCCAGCAGTGTCATAAGCAGCGGGTCTAACTATGGCTACACCTTC	CASSVISSGSNYGYTF
TRBJ1-5	TRBD1	NA	TRBV4-1	TGCGCCAGCAGCCAAGAGGCCCCCACCGGGACAGGTCGTTTCAATCAGCCCCAGCATTTT	CASSQEAPTGTGRFNQPQHF